This T cell receptor beta chain was observed in a study of blood T cell repertoires in COVID-19. At the level of the study: Italy, Spain and the United States were the sources of the convalescent and acute COVID-19 samples. Sample material is recorded as cDNA or gDNA derived from T cells, B-cell-depleted T cells, or PBMCs.

Germline assignment: CDR1 SGHTA and CDR2 FQGTGA. The junction had 1 base not matched to a gene; V was cut back by 2 bases and J by 2 bases. The CDR3 extends over 17 amino acids. Authors' methods: Amplification of reference gene primers was used by the study to estimate nucleated cell counts. The assay was immunoSEQ multiplex PCR, and TCRdb's table has in-frame clones only and misses some. That table is the source of V, J and clone size, and D and trimming were worked out from the DNA. Of around 100,000 clones listed, about 80% are singletons. The J gene is TRBJ2-3, the V gene TRBV7-3; the match to TRBD2 covers 16 bases. This sequence was found in an older woman with acute or convalescent COVID-19. Specimen: peripheral blood. For the CDR3, the DNA is TGTGCCAGCAGCTTAGGGACTAGCGGGGGGGTCACAGATACGCAGTATTTT. Translation: CASSLGTSGGVTDTQYF.